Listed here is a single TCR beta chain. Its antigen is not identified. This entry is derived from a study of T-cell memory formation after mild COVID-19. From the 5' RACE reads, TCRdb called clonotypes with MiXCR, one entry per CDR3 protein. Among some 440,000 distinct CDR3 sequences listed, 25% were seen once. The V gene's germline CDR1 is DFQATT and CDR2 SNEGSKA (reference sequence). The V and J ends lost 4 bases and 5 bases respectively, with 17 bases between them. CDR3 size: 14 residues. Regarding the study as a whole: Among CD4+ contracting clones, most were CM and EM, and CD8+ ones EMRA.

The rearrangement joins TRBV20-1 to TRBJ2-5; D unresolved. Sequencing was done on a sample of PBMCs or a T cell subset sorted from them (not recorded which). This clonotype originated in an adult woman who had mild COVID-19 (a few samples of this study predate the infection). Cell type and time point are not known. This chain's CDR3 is CSATSMAVRETQYF. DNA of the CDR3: TGCAGTGCTACCTCCATGGCGGTTCGGGAGACCCAGTACTTC.